The clone carrying this TCR beta chain qualifies as medium-sized. Its specificity is not known. V was cut by 6 bases and J by 4 bases, with 12 bases left in between. CDR3 size: 13 residues. From germline, CDR1 is SGHVS and CDR2 FQNEAQ. The record originates from a study of OX40 agonist ivuxolimab in advanced cancers. Study-wide points: Still undetermined is the antigen specificity of the expanded peripheral T cells.

The protocol was immunoSEQ multiplex PCR, while the TCRdb copy is restricted to in-frame clones and leaves out a portion. The sample includes roughly 67,000 clones, 86% seen only once; the top ten take approximately 0.63%. This sequence joins TRBV7-8 and TRBJ1-2; TRBD1 is a possible D gene (5 bases). The sequences come from CD4+ or CD8+ T cells sorted from blood, collected in a trial of the OX40 agonist ivuxolimab. The source of this sequence is an adult with an advanced solid tumor such as melanoma, head and neck, liver or kidney cancer. CDR3 residues: CASSIGQVYGYTF. In DNA, the CDR3 is TGTGCCAGCAGTATCGGACAAGTCTATGGCTACACCTTC.